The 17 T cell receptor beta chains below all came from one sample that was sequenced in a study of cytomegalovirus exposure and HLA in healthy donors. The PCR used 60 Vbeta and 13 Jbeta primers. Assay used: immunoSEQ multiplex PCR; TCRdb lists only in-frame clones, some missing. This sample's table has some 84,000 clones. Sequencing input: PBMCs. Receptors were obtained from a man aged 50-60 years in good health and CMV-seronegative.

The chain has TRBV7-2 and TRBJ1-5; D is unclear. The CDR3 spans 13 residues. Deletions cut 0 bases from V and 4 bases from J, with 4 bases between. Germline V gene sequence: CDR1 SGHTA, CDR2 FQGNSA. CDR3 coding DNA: TGTGCCAGCAGCTTAGCGTCAAATCAGCCCCAGCATTTT. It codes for CASSLASNQPQHF.

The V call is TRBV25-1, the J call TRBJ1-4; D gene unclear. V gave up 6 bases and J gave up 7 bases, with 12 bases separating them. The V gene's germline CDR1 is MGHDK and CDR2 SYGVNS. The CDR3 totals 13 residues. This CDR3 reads CASRDSLGEKLFF. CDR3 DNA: TGTGCCAGCAGGGACTCTCTAGGTGAAAAACTGTTTTTT.

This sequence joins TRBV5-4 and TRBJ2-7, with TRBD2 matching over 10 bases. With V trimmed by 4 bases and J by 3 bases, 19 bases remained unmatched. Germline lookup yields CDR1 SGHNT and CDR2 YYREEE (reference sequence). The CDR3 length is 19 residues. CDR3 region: CASSRTYLLAGETIYEQYF. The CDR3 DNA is TGTGCCAGCAGCCGTACCTACCTTCTAGCGGGGGAGACGATCTACGAGCAGTACTTC.

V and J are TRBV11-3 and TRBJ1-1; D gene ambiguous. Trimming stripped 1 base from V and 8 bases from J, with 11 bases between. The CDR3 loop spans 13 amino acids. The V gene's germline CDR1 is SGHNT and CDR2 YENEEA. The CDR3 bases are TGTGCCAGCAGCTTAGGCACAGAAACAGAAGCTTTCTTT. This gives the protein CASSLGTETEAFF.

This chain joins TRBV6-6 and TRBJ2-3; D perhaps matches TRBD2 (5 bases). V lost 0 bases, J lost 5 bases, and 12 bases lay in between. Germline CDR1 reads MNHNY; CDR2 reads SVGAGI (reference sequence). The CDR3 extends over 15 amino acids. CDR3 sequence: CASSYSGFGKDTQYF. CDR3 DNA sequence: TGTGCCAGCAGTTACTCAGGCTTCGGGAAAGATACGCAGTATTTT.

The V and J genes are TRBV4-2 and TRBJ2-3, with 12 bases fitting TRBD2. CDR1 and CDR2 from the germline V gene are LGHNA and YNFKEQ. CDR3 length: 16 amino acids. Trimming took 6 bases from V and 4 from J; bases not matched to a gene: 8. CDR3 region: CASRVLAGGRADTQYF. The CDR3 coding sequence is TGTGCCAGCAGGGTCCTAGCGGGGGGGCGGGCAGATACGCAGTATTTT.

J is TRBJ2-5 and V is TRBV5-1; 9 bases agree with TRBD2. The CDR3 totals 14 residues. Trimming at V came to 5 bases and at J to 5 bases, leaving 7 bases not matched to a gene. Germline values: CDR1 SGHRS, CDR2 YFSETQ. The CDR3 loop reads CASSFSGGTETQYF. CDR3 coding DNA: TGCGCCAGCAGTTTCAGCGGGGGGACGGAGACCCAGTACTTC.

CDR3 sequence: CASSLGQGGGYEQYF. In DNA form, the CDR3 reads TGTGCCAGCAGCTTAGGACAGGGTGGTGGCTACGAGCAGTACTTC. The V and J genes are TRBV7-2 and TRBJ2-7; 7 positions agree with TRBD1. Trimming cost V 1 base and J 3 bases; bases outside gene matches: 6. The CDR3 is made up of 15 amino acids. CDR1 SGHTA and CDR2 FQGNSA come from the germline V gene.

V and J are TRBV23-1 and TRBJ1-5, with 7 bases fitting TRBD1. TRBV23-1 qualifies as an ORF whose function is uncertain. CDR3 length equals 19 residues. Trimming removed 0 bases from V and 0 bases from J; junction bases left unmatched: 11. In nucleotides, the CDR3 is TGCGCCAGCAGTCAATCGGTACTCGGGACAGCTTCTAGCAATCAGCCCCAGCATTTT. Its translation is CASSQSVLGTASSNQPQHF.

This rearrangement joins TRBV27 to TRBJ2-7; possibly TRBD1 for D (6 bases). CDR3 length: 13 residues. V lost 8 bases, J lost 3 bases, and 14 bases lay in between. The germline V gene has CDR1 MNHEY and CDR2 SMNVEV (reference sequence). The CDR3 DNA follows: TGTGCCAGCGCCTGGAACAGGGACTACGAGCAGTACTTC. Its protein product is CASAWNRDYEQYF.

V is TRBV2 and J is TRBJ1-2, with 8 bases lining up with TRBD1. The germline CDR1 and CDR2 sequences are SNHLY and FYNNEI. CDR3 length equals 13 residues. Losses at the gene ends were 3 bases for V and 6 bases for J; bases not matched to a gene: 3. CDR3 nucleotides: TGTGCCAGCAGTGAGACAGGGGAGGATGGCTACACCTTC. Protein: CASSETGEDGYTF.

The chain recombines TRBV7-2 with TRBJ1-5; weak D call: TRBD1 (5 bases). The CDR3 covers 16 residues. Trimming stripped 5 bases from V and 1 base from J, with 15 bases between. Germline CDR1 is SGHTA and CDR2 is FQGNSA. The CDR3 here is CASSPWGLSSNQPQHF. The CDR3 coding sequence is TGTGCCAGCAGCCCATGGGGACTTTCCAGCAATCAGCCCCAGCATTTT. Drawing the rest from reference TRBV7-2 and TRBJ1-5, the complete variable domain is GAGVSQSPSNKVTEKGKDVELRCDPISGHTALYWYRQSLGQGLEFLIYFQGNSAPDKSGLPSDRFSAERTGGSVSTLTIQRTQQEDSAVYLCASSPWGLSSNQPQHFGDGTRLSIL.

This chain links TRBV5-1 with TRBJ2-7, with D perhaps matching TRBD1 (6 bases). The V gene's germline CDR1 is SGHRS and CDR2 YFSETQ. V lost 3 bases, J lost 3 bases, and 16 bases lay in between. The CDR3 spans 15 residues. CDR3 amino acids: CASSSAGTPYYEQYF. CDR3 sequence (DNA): TGCGCCAGCAGCTCGGCTGGGACACCTTACTACGAGCAGTACTTC.

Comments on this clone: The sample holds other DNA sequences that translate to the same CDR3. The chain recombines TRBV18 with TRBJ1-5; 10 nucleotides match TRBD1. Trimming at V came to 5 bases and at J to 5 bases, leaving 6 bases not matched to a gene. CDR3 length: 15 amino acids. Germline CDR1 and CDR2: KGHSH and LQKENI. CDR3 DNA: TGTGCCAGCTCATATACCGGGACAGGGGATCAGCCCCAGCATTTT. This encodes CASSYTGTGDQPQHF. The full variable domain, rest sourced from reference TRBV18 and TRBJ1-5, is NAGVMQNPRHLVRRRGQEARLRCSPMKGHSHVYWYRQLPEEGLKFMVYLQKENIIDESGMPKERFSAEFPKEGPSILRIQQVVRGDSAAYFCASSYTGTGDQPQHFGDGTRLSIL.

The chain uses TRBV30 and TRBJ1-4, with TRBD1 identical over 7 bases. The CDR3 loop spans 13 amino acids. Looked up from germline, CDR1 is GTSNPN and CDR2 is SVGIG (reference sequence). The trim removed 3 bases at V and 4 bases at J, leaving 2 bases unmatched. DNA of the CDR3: TGTGCCTGGAGCGGGACAGTTAATGAAAAACTGTTTTTT. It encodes CAWSGTVNEKLFF. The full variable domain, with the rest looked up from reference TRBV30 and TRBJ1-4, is SQTIHQWPATLVQPVGSPLSLECTVEGTSNPNLYWYRQAAGRGLQLLFYSVGIGQISSEVPQNLSASRPQDRQFILSSKKLLLSDSGFYLCAWSGTVNEKLFFGSGTQLSVL.

CDR3 loop: CSVEESGTGSIYEQFF. For the CDR3, the DNA is TGCAGCGTTGAGGAATCCGGGACAGGGAGTATCTATGAGCAGTTCTTC. The rearrangement links TRBV29-1 to TRBJ2-1; 9 bases map to TRBD1. Per germline, CDR1 SQVTM and CDR2 ANQGSEA. The CDR3 has 16 amino acids. With V trimmed by 3 bases and J by 8 bases, 14 bases remained unmatched.

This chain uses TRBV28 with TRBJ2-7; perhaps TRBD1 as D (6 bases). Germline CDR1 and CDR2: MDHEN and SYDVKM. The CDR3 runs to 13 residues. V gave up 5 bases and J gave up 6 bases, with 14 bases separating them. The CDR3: CASSAGAIPEQYF. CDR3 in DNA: TGTGCCAGCAGTGCAGGGGCCATTCCCGAGCAGTACTTC.